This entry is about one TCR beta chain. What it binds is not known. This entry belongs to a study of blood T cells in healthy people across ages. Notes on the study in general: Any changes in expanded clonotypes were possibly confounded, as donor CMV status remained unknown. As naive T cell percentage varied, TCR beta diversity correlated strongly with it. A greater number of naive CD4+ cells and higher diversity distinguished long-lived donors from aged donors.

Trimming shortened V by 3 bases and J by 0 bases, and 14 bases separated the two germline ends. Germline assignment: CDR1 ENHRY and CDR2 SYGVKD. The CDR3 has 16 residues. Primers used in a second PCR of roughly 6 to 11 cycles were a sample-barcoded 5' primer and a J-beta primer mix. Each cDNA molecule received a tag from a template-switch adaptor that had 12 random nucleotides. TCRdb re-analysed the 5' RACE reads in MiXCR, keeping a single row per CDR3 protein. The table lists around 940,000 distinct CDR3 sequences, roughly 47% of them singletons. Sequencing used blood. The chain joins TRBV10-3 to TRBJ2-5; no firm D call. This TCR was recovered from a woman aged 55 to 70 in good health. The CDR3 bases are TGTGCCATCAGTGATCCGGCAGACAAGTACCAAGAGACCCAGTACTTC. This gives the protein CAISDPADKYQETQYF.